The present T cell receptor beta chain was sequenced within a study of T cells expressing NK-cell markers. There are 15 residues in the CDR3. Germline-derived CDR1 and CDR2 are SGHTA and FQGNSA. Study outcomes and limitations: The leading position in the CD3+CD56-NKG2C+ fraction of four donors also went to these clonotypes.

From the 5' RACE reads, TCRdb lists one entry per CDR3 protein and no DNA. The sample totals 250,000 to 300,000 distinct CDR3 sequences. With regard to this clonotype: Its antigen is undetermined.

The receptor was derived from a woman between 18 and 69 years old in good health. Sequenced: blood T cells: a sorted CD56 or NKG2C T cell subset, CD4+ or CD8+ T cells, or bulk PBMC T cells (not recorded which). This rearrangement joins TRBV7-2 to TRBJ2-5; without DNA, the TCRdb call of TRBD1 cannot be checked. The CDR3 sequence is CASSLMVRGQETQYF.